Listed here is a single T cell receptor (beta chain). No antigen is known for it. There are 16 residues in the CDR3. With V trimmed by 1 base and J by 0 bases, 5 bases remained unmatched. From germline, CDR1 is SGHNT and CDR2 YYREEE (reference sequence). This entry belongs to a study of T cell responses to AZD1222 COVID-19 vaccine. Overall study results and limits: All repertoire sampling was performed exclusively after the peak T cell response. Baseline serostatus was positive in only 5 to 7 AZD1222 recipients.

Some clones are missing from TCRdb's copy, which holds only in-frame ones; the method was immunoSEQ multiplex PCR. The table records 150,000 or so clones, about nine tenths of them present only once. The chain couples TRBV5-4 to TRBJ2-5, with 8 nucleotides matching TRBD2. The clonotype was recovered from an adult who received the AZD1222 COVID-19 vaccine. The sequencing here drew on peripheral blood, taken 28 days after the second AZD1222 dose. The chain's CDR3 is CASSLYGGADQETQYF. The CDR3 nucleotides read TGTGCCAGCAGCTTGTACGGGGGGGCCGACCAAGAGACCCAGTACTTC.